This T cell receptor (beta chain) was identified during a study of radiotherapy plus CTLA-4 blockade in lung cancer. Study at large: Disease control was present in under 35% of patients, and objective responses in less than 20%.

The J segment lost 4 bases and the V segment lost 4 bases, leaving 5 bases of the junction unmatched. Per germline, CDR1 MGHRA and CDR2 YSYEKL. CDR3 size: 15 residues. People whose metastatic non-small-cell lung cancer was chemo-refractory got focal radiation along with CTLA-4 blockade by ipilimumab. Concerning this clone: Its antigen is not identified.

Study findings and constraints: Increased serum interferon-beta after radiation also reportedly predicted response strongly. Subsequent to radiotherapy plus ipilimumab, tumor-derived TCR clones underwent expansion in blood.

Only in-frame clones appear in the TCRdb table, and some are missing; sequencing was by immunoSEQ multiplex PCR. The sample records about 97,000 clones, about four fifths being singletons. The chain links TRBV4-1 to TRBJ2-1; TRBD2 matches 9 bases. Here the sequenced sample was peripheral blood, taken from a patient treated with radiotherapy plus ipilimumab. This clonotype was obtained from a human donor with non-small cell lung cancer who had a partial response to radiotherapy plus ipilimumab. Some clones in this sample may be carry-over from other donors' samples. The CDR3: CASSPREGGYNEQFF. Written as DNA, the CDR3 is TGCGCCAGCAGCCCGCGGGAGGGAGGTTACAATGAGCAGTTCTTC.